This T cell receptor beta chain came from a study of early T cells in non-severe SARS-CoV-2 infection. Whole-study context: From unsorted whole blood, bulk RNA was sequenced, and the chains remained unpaired. Overall study results and limits: Database matching using VDJdb favored anti-spike CD8 responses, with private and CD4 specificities left missing.

This clonotype appeared a few times. What it binds is not known. V was pared by 0 bases and J by 5 bases, with 12 bases between. This CDR3 is built from 15 residues. From germline, CDR1 is WSHSY and CDR2 SAAADI. Individually, cDNA molecules had unique molecular identifiers attached to them. TCRdb passed the 5' RACE reads through MiXCR, listing each CDR3 protein once. The table has about 85,000 distinct CDR3 sequences, about 15% seen once. The genes are TRBV10-2 and TRBJ2-3; D is ambiguous. Material: whole blood. The source of this sequence is an adult who was a healthcare worker with PCR-confirmed SARS-CoV-2 infection or an uninfected control (not recorded which). CDR3 nucleotide sequence: TGCGCCAGCAGTGAGTCTGACACCTCAATAGATACGCAGTATTTT. The encoded protein is CASSESDTSIDTQYF.